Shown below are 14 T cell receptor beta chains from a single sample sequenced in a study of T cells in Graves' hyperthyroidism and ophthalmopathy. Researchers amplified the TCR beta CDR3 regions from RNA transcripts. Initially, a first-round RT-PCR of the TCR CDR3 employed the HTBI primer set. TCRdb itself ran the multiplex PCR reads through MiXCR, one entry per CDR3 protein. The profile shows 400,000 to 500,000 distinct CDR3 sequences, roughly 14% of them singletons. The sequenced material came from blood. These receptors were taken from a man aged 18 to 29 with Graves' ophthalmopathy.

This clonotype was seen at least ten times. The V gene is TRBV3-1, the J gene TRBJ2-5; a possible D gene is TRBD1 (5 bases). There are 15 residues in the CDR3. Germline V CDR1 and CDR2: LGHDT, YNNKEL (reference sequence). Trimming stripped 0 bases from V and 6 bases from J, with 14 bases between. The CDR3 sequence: CASSQDPWGSKTQYF. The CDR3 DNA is TGTGCCAGCAGCCAAGATCCTTGGGGCTCGAAGACCCAGTACTTC.

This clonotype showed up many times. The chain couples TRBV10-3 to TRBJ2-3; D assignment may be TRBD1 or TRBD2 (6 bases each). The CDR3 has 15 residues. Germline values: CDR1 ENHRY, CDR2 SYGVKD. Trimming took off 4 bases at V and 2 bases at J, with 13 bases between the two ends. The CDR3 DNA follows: TGTGCCATCAGTGCGCCAGGGGAGGTCACAGATACGCAGTATTTT. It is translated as CAISAPGEVTDTQYF.

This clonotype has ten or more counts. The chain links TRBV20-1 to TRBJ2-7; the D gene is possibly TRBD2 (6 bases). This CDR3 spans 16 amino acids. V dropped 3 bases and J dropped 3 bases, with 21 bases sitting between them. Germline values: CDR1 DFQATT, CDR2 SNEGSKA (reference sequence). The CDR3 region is CSASSDGLAPLYEQYF. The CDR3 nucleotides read TGCAGTGCTAGTTCGGACGGTCTAGCGCCCCTCTACGAGCAGTACTTC.

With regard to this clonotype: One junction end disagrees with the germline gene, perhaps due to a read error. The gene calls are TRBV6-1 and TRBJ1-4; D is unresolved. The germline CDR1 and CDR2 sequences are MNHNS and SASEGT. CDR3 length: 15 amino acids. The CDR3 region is CASSQASIQNEKLFF. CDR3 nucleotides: TGTGCCAGCAGTCAAGCCTCTATACAGAATGAAAAACTGTTTTTT.

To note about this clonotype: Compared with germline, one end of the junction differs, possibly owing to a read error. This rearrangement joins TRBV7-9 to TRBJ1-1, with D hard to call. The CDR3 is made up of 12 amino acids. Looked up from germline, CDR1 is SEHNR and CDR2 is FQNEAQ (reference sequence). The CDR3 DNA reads TGCGCCAGCAGCTCCCCAGTAGGTGAAGCTTTCTTT. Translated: CASSSPVGEAFF.

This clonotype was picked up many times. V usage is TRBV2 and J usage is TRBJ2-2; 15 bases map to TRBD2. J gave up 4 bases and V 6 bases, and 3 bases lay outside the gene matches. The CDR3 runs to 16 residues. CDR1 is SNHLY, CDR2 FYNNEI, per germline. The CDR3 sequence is CASSKGLAGGTGELFF. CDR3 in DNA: TGTGCCAGCAGCAAGGGACTAGCGGGGGGCACCGGGGAGCTGTTTTTT.

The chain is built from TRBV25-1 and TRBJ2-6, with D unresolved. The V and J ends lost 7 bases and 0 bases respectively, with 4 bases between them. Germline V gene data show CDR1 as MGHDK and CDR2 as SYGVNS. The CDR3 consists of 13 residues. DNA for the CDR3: TGTGCCAGCACAAGCTCTGGGGCCAACGTCCTGACTTTC. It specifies CASTSSGANVLTF. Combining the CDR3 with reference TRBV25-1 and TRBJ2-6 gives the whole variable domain EADIYQTPRYLVIGTGKKITLECSQTMGHDKMYWYQQDPGMELHLIHYSYGVNSTEKGDLSSESTVSRIRTEHFPLTLESARPSHTSQYLCASTSSGANVLTFGAGSRLTVL.

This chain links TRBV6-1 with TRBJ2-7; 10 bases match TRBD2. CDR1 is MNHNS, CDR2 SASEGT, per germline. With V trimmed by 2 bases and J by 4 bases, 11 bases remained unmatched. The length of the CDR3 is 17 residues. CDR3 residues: CASSEHSATSGIYEQYF. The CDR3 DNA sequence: TGTGCCAGCAGTGAACATAGTGCAACTAGCGGGATTTACGAGCAGTACTTC.

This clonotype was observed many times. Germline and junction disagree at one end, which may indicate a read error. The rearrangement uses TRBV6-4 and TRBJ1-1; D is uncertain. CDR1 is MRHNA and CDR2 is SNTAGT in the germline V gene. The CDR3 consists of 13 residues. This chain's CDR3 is CASSEGMNTEAFF. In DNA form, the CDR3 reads TGCGCCAGCAGCGAGGGTATGAACACTGAAGCTTTCTTT.

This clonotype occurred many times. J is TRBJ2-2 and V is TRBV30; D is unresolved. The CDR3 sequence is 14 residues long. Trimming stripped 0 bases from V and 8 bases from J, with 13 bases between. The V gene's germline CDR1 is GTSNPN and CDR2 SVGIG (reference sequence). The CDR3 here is CAWSVGLVSGELFF. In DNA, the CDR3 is TGTGCCTGGAGTGTAGGCCTAGTATCTGGGGAGCTGTTTTTT.

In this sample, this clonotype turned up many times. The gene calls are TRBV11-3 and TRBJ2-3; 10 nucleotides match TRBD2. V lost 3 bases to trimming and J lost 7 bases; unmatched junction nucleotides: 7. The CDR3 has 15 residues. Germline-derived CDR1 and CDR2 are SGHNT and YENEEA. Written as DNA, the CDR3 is TGTGCCAGCAGCTTTCAGCGGGGGGGCTCAAATACGCAGTATTTT. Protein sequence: CASSFQRGGSNTQYF.

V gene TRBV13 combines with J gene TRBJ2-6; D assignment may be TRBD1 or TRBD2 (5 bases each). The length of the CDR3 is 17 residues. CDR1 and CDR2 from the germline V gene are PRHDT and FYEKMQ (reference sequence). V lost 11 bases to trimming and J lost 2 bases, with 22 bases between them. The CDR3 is CASRGRGPEPGANVLTF. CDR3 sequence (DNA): TGTGCCTCCCGGGGAAGGGGTCCCGAGCCTGGGGCCAACGTCCTGACTTTC. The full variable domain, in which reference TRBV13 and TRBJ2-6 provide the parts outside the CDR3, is AAGVIQSPRHLIKEKRETATLKCYPIPRHDTVYWYQQGPGQDPQFLISFYEKMQSDKGSIPDRFSAQQFSDYHSELNMSSLELGDSALYFCASRGRGPEPGANVLTFGAGSRLTVL.

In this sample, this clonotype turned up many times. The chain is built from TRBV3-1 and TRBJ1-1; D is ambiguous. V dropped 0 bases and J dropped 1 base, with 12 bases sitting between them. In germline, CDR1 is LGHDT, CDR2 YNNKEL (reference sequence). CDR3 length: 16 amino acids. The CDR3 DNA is TGTGCCAGCAGCCAAGAAAAAGGTAGAGGGAACACTGAAGCTTTCTTT. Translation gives CASSQEKGRGNTEAFF.

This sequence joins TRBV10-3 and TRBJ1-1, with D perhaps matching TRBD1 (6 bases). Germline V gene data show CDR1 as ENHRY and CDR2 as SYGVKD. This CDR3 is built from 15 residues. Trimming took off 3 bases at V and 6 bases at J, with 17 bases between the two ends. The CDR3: CAISDLWGGDSEAFF. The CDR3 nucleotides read TGTGCCATCAGTGATCTCTGGGGGGGCGACTCTGAAGCTTTCTTT.